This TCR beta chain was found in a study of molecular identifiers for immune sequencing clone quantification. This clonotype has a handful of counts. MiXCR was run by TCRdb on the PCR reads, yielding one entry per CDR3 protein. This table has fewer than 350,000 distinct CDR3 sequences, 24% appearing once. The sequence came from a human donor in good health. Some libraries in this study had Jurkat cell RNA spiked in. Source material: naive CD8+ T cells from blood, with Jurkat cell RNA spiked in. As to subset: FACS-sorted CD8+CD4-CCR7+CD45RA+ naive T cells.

Here the CDR3 reads CASSPRYTGGGPEAFF. Written as DNA, the CDR3 is TGTGCCAGCAGCCCACGGTATACAGGGGGCGGACCTGAAGCTTTCTTT. V gene TRBV14 combines with J gene TRBJ1-1; 9 bases line up with TRBD1. V shed 4 bases and J 6 bases; nucleotides not matched to a gene: 12. The CDR3 loop spans 16 amino acids. CDR1 SGHDN and CDR2 FVKESK come from the germline V gene.